The source of this TCR beta chain is a study of CD8+ T cells in alopecia areata. RNA was extracted and reverse transcribed into cDNA as the sequencing template. TCRdb keeps only in-frame clones here, not all; method: immunoSEQ multiplex PCR. Altogether more than 200,000 clones are present, roughly 44% being singletons, with the ten largest covering 2% to 3%. Treatment described: oral pan-JAK inhibitor, 5-10 mg twice daily. From alopecia areata patients, lesional scalp punch biopsies and peripheral blood were collected. Only a few counts were recorded for this clone. V gave up 5 bases and J gave up 2 bases, with 7 bases separating them. The CDR3 loop spans 13 amino acids. Germline CDR1 reads SQVTM; CDR2 reads ANQGSEA.

This chain connects TRBV29-1 to TRBJ2-6, with D perhaps matching TRBD1 (5 bases). The source of this sequence is a human donor with alopecia areata. Material: CD4+ T cells sorted from blood, obtained at approximately week 36, from a patient treated with tofacitinib. The CDR3 protein is CSVSGPGANVLTF. The CDR3 coding sequence is TGCAGCGTTTCAGGGCCTGGGGCCAACGTCCTGACTTTC.